The 21 T cell receptor beta chains listed next were all sequenced from one sample in a study of blood T cell repertoires in COVID-19 (dated by TCRdb to 2018 to 2021). Library method: the immunoSEQ multiplex PCR assay. TCRdb re-hosts the immuneACCESS table, in-frame sequences only. Its copies lack some clones; in the studies checked, an unresolved V gene accounts for under half of them, and the cause for the rest is not known. The sample yields some 60,000 clones; approximately 83% were counted once. Roughly 10% of the sample is in the top ten clones. Sequencing was done on a sample of peripheral blood. The receptors here all came from a man over 45 with COVID-19, enrolled during active disease.

The chain joins TRBV27 to TRBJ2-7; 12 bases map to TRBD2. The CDR3 loop spans 17 amino acids. In germline, CDR1 is MNHEY, CDR2 SMNVEV (reference sequence). J gave up 2 bases and V 2 bases, and 7 bases lay outside the gene matches. The CDR3 spells CASSLTNLAGGPYEQYF. Written as DNA, the CDR3 is TGTGCCAGCAGTTTAACGAACCTAGCGGGAGGGCCCTACGAGCAGTACTTC.

The V and J genes are TRBV24-1 and TRBJ2-1; 8 nucleotides match TRBD2. The germline CDR1 and CDR2 sequences are KGHDR and SFDVKD. The V and J ends lost 1 base and 5 bases, in that order; junction bases with no gene match: 9. The CDR3 totals 17 residues. CDR3 coding DNA: TGTGCCACCAGTGATTTCCTGGGCAGCGGGAGTAACAATGAGCAGTTCTTC. This encodes CATSDFLGSGSNNEQFF.

The chain links TRBV30 to TRBJ1-3; D remains ambiguous. Trimming pared 2 bases from V and 1 base from J, leaving 18 bases between. Germline lookup yields CDR1 GTSNPN and CDR2 SVGIG (reference sequence). CDR3 size: 17 residues. CDR3 residues: CAWSLFGKGASGNTIYF. The DNA of the CDR3 is TGTGCCTGGAGTCTATTTGGTAAGGGAGCATCTGGAAACACCATATATTTT.

The genes are TRBV24-1 and TRBJ2-2; TRBD2 is a possible D gene (5 bases). V was trimmed by 4 bases and J by 7 bases, leaving 12 bases between them. The germline V gene encodes CDR1 KGHDR and CDR2 SFDVKD. CDR3 length: 14 residues. Here the CDR3 reads CATSETYGVGELFF. The CDR3 bases are TGTGCCACCAGTGAGACATACGGGGTCGGGGAGCTGTTTTTT.

J is TRBJ2-7 and V is TRBV27; TRBD2 agrees at 7 bases. Germline CDR1 is MNHEY and CDR2 is SMNVEV (reference sequence). V shed 3 bases, J shed 0 bases, and the junction held 8 bases outside the gene matches. CDR3 length: 16 residues. CDR3 bases: TGTGCCAGCAGTTTCCACATTCCGGGGGGCTCCTACGAGCAGTACTTC. Its protein is CASSFHIPGGSYEQYF.

V usage is TRBV5-4 and J usage is TRBJ1-2; TRBD1 might be the D (5 bases). This CDR3 has 14 residues. The germline V gene has CDR1 SGHNT and CDR2 YYREEE (reference sequence). V was clipped by 4 bases and J by 2 bases, with 12 bases between them. In nucleotides, the CDR3 is TGTGCCAGCAGCCTTGACAGATTAAACTATGGCTACACCTTC. Its translation: CASSLDRLNYGYTF.

In nucleotides, the CDR3 is TGTGCCAGCAGCTTGGGACTACCGAACAGTGGCTCCTACAATGAGCAGTTCTTC. Protein sequence: CASSLGLPNSGSYNEQFF. The chain recombines TRBV5-4 with TRBJ2-1; tentative D call: TRBD2 (5 bases). CDR3 length: 18 amino acids. V lost 0 bases to trimming and J lost 0 bases, with 16 bases between them. Germline V lookup: CDR1 SGHNT, CDR2 YYREEE (reference sequence).

The chain combines TRBV5-8 with TRBJ1-1; 7 positions agree with TRBD1. The CDR3 loop spans 14 amino acids. Germline V lookup: CDR1 SGHTS, CDR2 YDEGEE. J was trimmed by 4 bases and V by 4 bases; bases with no gene match: 7. The CDR3 nucleotides are TGTGCCAGCAGCCCCGACAGGGTCGGCACTGAAGCTTTCTTT. Encoded protein: CASSPDRVGTEAFF.

On this clone: This same CDR3 is encoded by further DNA sequences in the sample. The chain recombines TRBV9 with TRBJ2-1, with TRBD1 matching over 7 bases. Trimming took 0 bases from V and 4 from J; bases not matched to a gene: 4. CDR1 SGDLS and CDR2 YYNGEE come from the germline V gene. This CDR3 comprises 15 residues. CDR3 sequence: CASSVEGATYNEQFF. CDR3 sequence (DNA): TGTGCCAGCAGCGTAGAGGGGGCTACATACAATGAGCAGTTCTTC.

A few counts support this clone. The V and J genes are TRBV19 and TRBJ1-5; 9 bases fit TRBD1. V was clipped by 3 bases and J by 0 bases; unmatched bases: 6. CDR3 length: 17 amino acids. Germline assignment: CDR1 LNHDA and CDR2 SQIVND (reference sequence). The CDR3 protein is CASSMGQGGNSNQPQHF. The DNA for the CDR3 is TGTGCCAGTAGTATGGGACAGGGTGGGAATAGCAATCAGCCCCAGCATTTT.

The genes are TRBV28 and TRBJ2-5; a possible D gene is TRBD2 (5 bases). The CDR3 extends over 14 amino acids. The V end was cut by 2 bases, the J end by 4 bases, with 11 bases between. Germline CDR1 MDHEN, CDR2 SYDVKM. CDR3 sequence reads: CASSLRGRGETQYF. Written as DNA, the CDR3 is TGTGCCAGCAGTTTAAGAGGGAGAGGAGAGACCCAGTACTTC.

V and J are TRBV30 and TRBJ1-2; D call uncertain. The CDR3 runs to 13 residues. From germline, CDR1 is GTSNPN and CDR2 SVGIG (reference sequence). With 2 bases removed from V and 4 bases from J, the gap between germline ends came to 11 bases. CDR3 region: CAWSFGLFYGYTF. The DNA for the CDR3 is TGTGCCTGGAGTTTTGGGCTTTTCTATGGCTACACCTTC.

The CDR3 DNA reads as TGTGCCAGCAGCCATCGACAGGGGACGGGGACCCAGTACTTC. This sequence encodes CASSHRQGTGTQYF. V gene TRBV5-6 combines with J gene TRBJ2-5; 8 bases are shared with TRBD1. V dropped 4 bases and J dropped 7; count of bases not matched to a gene: 9. CDR3 length: 14 residues. The germline gives CDR1 SGHDT, CDR2 YYEEEE.

V and J are TRBV4-3 and TRBJ1-4; D is undetermined. CDR1 is LGHNA and CDR2 is YSLEER in the germline V gene. The CDR3 sequence is 13 residues long. V lost 1 base, J lost 7 bases, and 7 bases lay in between. The chain's CDR3 is CASSQGRAEKLFF. The CDR3, as DNA: TGCGCCAGCAGCCAAGGGAGGGCTGAAAAACTGTTTTTT.

The chain combines TRBV19 with TRBJ2-7; 8 bases line up with TRBD2. The V gene's germline CDR1 is LNHDA and CDR2 SQIVND (reference sequence). CDR3 length equals 15 residues. V lost 7 bases, J lost 7 bases, and 15 bases stayed unmatched. The CDR3: CASTDGAAGDGEQYF. DNA of the CDR3: TGTGCCAGTACCGATGGGGCAGCGGGAGATGGAGAGCAGTACTTC.

This chain joins TRBV2 and TRBJ2-7; D is possibly TRBD1 (6 bases). This CDR3 has 12 amino acids. Trimming cost V 7 bases and J 3 bases, with 10 bases left between them. CDR1 SNHLY and CDR2 FYNNEI come from the germline V gene. The CDR3 bases are TGTGCCAGCACGGGACAAGACTACGAGCAGTACTTC. It specifies CASTGQDYEQYF. Together with reference TRBV2 and TRBJ2-7, the CDR3 gives the full variable domain: EPEVTQTPSHQVTQMGQEVILRCVPISNHLYFYWYRQILGQKVEFLVSFYNNEISEKSEIFDDQFSVERPDGSNFTLKIRSTKLEDSAMYFCASTGQDYEQYFGPGTRLTVT.

J is TRBJ2-3 and V is TRBV13, with TRBD2 matching 11 bases. Germline V gene lookup returns CDR1 PRHDT and CDR2 FYEKMQ (reference sequence). This CDR3 has 16 amino acids. Trimming removed 6 bases from V and 5 bases from J; junction bases left unmatched: 10. In nucleotides, the CDR3 is TGTGCCAGCAGTCGAGGGGGACTAGCGGTGGAAGATACGCAGTATTTT. Encoded protein: CASSRGGLAVEDTQYF.

CDR3: CASRPAGDSGANVLTF. For the CDR3, the DNA is TGTGCCAGCAGACCAGCGGGAGACTCCGGGGCCAACGTCCTGACTTTC. The chain is built from TRBV2 and TRBJ2-6, with TRBD2 matching 8 bases. V gave up 6 bases and J gave up 4 bases; unmatched junction bases: 8. The CDR3 has 16 residues. From germline, CDR1 is SNHLY and CDR2 FYNNEI.

This rearrangement joins TRBV6-2 or TRBV6-3 to TRBJ2-1; perhaps TRBD1 as D (6 bases). Germline V lookup: CDR1 MNHEY, CDR2 SVGEGT. V lost 0 bases and J lost 4, with 16 bases in between. The CDR3 length is 17 residues. The CDR3 nucleotides are TGTGCCAGCAGTTACTCGCCACCTGGGGGCCTATACAATGAGCAGTTCTTC. This translates into CASSYSPPGGLYNEQFF.

The CDR3 protein is CASNAWTSREQYF. The DNA of the CDR3 is TGCGCCAGCAATGCGTGGACTTCGCGGGAGCAGTACTTC. The chain carries TRBV10-1 and TRBJ2-7; TRBD2 is a possible D gene (5 bases). CDR1 and CDR2 from the germline V gene are WNHNN and SYGVQD (reference sequence). The CDR3 has 13 amino acids. Trimming cost V 7 bases and J 7 bases, with 17 bases left between them.

The chain couples TRBV19 to TRBJ2-1, with TRBD2 matching 8 bases. Germline V lookup: CDR1 LNHDA, CDR2 SQIVND (reference sequence). V lost 6 bases and J lost 7; bases outside the gene matches: 11. The CDR3 contains 15 residues. Written as DNA, the CDR3 is TGTGCCAGTAGGGACGGGAGCGGGAGAAGTAATGAGCAGTTCTTC. Encoded protein: CASRDGSGRSNEQFF.